This T cell receptor beta chain was sequenced in a study of tumor-infiltrating lymphocytes in primary liver carcinoma. Between 20 and 30 mg of unsorted bulk tissue served as the source from which RNA and DNA were co-extracted. A primer in the constant region served to generate TCR beta cDNA from 450 to 600 ng of total RNA. ARM-PCR was slightly modified, and three nested multiplex PCR rounds with it gave rise to the TCR beta libraries. TCRdb analysed the multiplex PCR reads with MiXCR anew, one entry per CDR3 protein. The data contain over 100,000 distinct CDR3 sequences, roughly 70% of them seen just once; the ten biggest clones take up around 8.1%. A word on this clonotype: The junction differs from germline at one of its ends, possibly a read error.

The TCR was taken from a woman aged 55-69 years with primary liver carcinoma and hepatitis B virus infection. The material sequenced was tumor-adjacent normal liver tissue.

CDR3 region: CASSLGSGLVNTEAFF. CDR3 in DNA: TGTGCCAGCAGCTTAGGATCCGGGTTAGTGAACACTGAGGCTTTCTTT. The chain carries TRBV7-9 and TRBJ1-1, with D hard to call. Per the germline V gene, CDR1 is SEHNR and CDR2 is FQNEAQ (reference sequence). The CDR3 contains 16 residues.